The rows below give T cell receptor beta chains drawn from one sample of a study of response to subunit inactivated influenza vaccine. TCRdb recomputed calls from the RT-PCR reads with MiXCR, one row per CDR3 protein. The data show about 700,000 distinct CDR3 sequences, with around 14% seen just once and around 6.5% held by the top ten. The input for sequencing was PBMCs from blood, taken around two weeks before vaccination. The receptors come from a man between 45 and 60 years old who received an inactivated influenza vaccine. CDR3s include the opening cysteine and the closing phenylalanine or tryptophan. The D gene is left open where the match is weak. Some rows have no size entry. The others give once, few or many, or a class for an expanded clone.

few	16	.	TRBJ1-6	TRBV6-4	CASSADASGVGSPLHF	TGTGCCAGCAGTGCGGATGCGTCAGGGGTAGGGTCACCCCTCCACTTT
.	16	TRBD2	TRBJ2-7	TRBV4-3	CASSQSSGGTLGRQYF	TGCGCCAGCAGCCAAAGTAGCGGGGGAACCCTAGGGAGGCAGTACTTC
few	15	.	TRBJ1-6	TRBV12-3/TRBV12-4	CASRGSLRGSSPLHF	TGTGCCAGCAGGGGCTCCCTAAGGGGCAGCTCACCCCTCCACTTT
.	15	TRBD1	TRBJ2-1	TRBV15	CATSLQGQGYNEQFF	TGTGCCACCAGCTTACAAGGACAGGGGTACAATGAGCAGTTCTTC
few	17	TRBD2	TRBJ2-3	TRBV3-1	CASSQPLAGPSTDTQYF	TGTGCCAGCAGCCAACCTTTAGCGGGCCCTAGCACAGATACGCAGTATTTT
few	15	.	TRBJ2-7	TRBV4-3	CASSQDYQASYEQYF	TGCGCCAGCAGCCAAGATTACCAGGCCTCCTACGAGCAGTACTTC
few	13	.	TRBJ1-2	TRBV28	CATNRGLVYGYTF	TGTGCCACCAACCGGGGGTTGGTCTATGGCTACACCTTC
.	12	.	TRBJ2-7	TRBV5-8	CASSYVTYEQYF	TGTGCCAGCAGCTATGTAACCTACGAGCAGTACTTC
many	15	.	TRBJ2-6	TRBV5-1	CASSSADSGANVLTF	TGCGCCAGCAGCTCGGCCGATTCTGGGGCCAACGTCCTGACTTTC
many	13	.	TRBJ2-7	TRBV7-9	CASSQGPSYEQYF	TGTGCCAGCAGCCAGGGTCCCTCCTACGAGCAGTACTTC
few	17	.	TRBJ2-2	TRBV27	CASSFFPYRADTGELFF	TGTGCCAGCAGTTTTTTCCCCTACAGGGCGGACACCGGGGAGCTGTTTTTT
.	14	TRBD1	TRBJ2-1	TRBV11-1	CASSSGQLRYEQFF	TGTGCCAGCAGCTCGGGACAGCTACGATACGAGCAGTTCTTC
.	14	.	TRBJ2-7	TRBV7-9	CASSLAFGSYEQYF	TGTGCCAGCAGCTTAGCCTTCGGGTCCTACGAGCAGTACTTC
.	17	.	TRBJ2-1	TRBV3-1	CASSLSYWRTSYNEQFF	TGTGCCAGCAGCCTTTCCTACTGGAGGACCTCCTACAATGAGCAGTTCTTC
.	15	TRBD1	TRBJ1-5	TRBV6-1	CASSTTGLSNQPQHF	TGTGCCAGCAGCACGACAGGGCTGAGCAATCAGCCCCAGCATTTT
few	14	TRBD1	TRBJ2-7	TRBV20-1	CSVRDRGLSYEQYF	TGCAGTGTTCGGGACAGGGGGCTCTCCTACGAGCAGTACTTC
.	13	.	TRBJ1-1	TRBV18	CASSPMENTEAFF	TGTGCCAGCTCACCGATGGAGAACACTGAAGCTTTCTTT
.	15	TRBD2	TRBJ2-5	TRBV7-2	CASSQWGGREETQYF	TGTGCCAGCAGCCAGTGGGGGGGAAGGGAAGAGACCCAGTACTTC
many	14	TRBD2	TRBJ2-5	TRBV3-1	CASSPPGGGETQYF	TGTGCCAGCAGCCCCCCGGGGGGGGGAGAGACCCAGTACTTC
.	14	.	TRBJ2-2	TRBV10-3	CAISVGTNTGELFF	TGTGCCATCAGTGTCGGGACTAACACCGGGGAGCTGTTTTTT
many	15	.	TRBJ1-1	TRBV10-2	CASSVMGGAGTEAFF	TGCGCCAGCAGCGTCATGGGGGGGGCTGGCACTGAAGCTTTCTTT
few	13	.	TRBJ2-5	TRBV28	CASSFYSQETQYF	TGTGCCAGCAGTTTTTACAGTCAAGAGACCCAGTACTTC
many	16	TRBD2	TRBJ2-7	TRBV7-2	CASSLVRLAGGYEQYF	TGTGCCAGCAGCTTAGTCCGGCTAGCGGGAGGTTACGAGCAGTACTTC
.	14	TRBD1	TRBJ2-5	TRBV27	CASSSTGLQETQYF	TGTGCCAGCAGTTCGACAGGGTTACAAGAGACCCAGTACTTC
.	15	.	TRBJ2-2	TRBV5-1	CASSPHYRNTGELFF	TGCGCCAGCAGCCCCCATTACAGGAACACCGGGGAGCTGTTTTTT
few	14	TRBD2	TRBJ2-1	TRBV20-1	CSASGTRGGHEQFF	TGCAGTGCTAGTGGGACACGGGGGGGACATGAGCAGTTCTTC
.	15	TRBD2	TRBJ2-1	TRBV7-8	CASSLFGTTRYEQFF	TGTGCCAGCAGCTTATTTGGGACTACGCGTTACGAGCAGTTCTTC
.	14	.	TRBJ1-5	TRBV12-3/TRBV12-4	CASTAGGPNQPQHF	TGTGCCAGCACCGCCGGGGGTCCGAATCAGCCCCAGCATTTT
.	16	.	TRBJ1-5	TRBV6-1	CASSELELGWNQPQHF	TGTGCCAGCAGTGAATTGGAGCTAGGGTGGAATCAGCCCCAGCATTTT
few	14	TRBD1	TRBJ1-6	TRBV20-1	CSASGTGVNSPLHF	TGCAGTGCTTCCGGGACAGGGGTTAATTCACCCCTCCACTTT
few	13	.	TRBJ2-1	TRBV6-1	CASRPMPGPQQFF	TGTGCCAGCAGGCCCATGCCGGGACCTCAGCAGTTCTTC